This T cell receptor beta chain was observed in a study of blood T cell repertoires in COVID-19. Whole-study context: From T cells, B-cell-depleted T cells, or PBMCs came the material, which was cDNA or gDNA.

Measured with immunoSEQ multiplex PCR; TCRdb has only the in-frame clones, and not every one. This sample has 65,000 to 95,000 clones, with 78% found just once. CDR1 SGDLS and CDR2 YYNGEE come from the germline V gene. With 4 bases clipped from V and 4 bases from J, the junction kept 17 bases outside the gene matches. The CDR3 runs to 18 residues. The TCR sequence derives from a human donor in a cohort sampled during active COVID-19. The specimen was peripheral blood. This chain joins TRBV9 and TRBJ2-7; 10 bases fit TRBD1. CDR3 amino acids: CASSLSRDRGPMGYEQYF. DNA for the CDR3: TGTGCCAGCAGCCTTTCCCGGGACAGGGGTCCCATGGGATACGAGCAGTACTTC. The complete variable domain, with remaining parts taken from reference TRBV9 and TRBJ2-7, reads DSGVTQTPKHLITATGQRVTLRCSPRSGDLSVYWYQQSLDQGLQFLIQYYNGEERAKGNILERFSAQQFPDLHSELNLSSLELGDSALYFCASSLSRDRGPMGYEQYFGPGTRLTVT.